Sequencing of this T cell receptor beta chain was carried out in a study of blood T cells in healthy people across ages. Total RNA amounts of at least 6 micrograms were extracted per sample. A second about 6 to 12 cycle PCR used barcoded and J-beta primers. Every single cDNA molecule received a tag from a template-switch adaptor with 12 random nucleotides. TCRdb re-called the 5' RACE reads through MiXCR, storing one row per CDR3 protein. The sample holds around 820,000 distinct CDR3 sequences, around 25% seen once. CDR3 size: 19 residues. The V segment lost 5 bases and the J segment 4 bases; nucleotides outside the gene matches: 17. CDR1 SEHNR and CDR2 FQNEAQ come from the germline V gene (reference sequence). Another study also made use of these data, one on T cells of mothers and their children. That source reports: In this cohort, donors were a few healthy Caucasian mothers plus their six children. Mothers and children who were related shared slightly more overlap than unrelated pairs, but not significantly more.

Source material: blood. The chain links TRBV7-9 to TRBJ2-1, with 10 positions matching TRBD2. This TCR derives from a boy younger than 18 in good health. CDR3 DNA: TGTGCCAGCAGCCCCCGCGGCGAGCGGGGGGGCCCCAGGTACAATGAGCAGTTCTTC. Its translation is CASSPRGERGGPRYNEQFF.